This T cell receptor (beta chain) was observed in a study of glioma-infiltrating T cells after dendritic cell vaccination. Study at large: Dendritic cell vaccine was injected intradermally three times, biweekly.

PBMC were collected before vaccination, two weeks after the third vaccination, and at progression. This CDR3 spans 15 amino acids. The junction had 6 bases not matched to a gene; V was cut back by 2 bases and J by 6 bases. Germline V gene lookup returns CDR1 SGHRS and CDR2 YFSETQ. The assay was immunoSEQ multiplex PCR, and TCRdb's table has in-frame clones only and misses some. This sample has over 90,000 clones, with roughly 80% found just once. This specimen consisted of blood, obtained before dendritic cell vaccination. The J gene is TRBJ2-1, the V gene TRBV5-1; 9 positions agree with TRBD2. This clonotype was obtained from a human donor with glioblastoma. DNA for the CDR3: TGCGCCAGCAGCTTCGCGGGGGGGATTCTCAATGAGCAGTTCTTC. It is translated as CASSFAGGILNEQFF.